One TCR beta chain is described in this entry. The source of the sample is a study of technical replicates of blood from several donors. V was cut by 5 bases and J by 6 bases, with 14 bases left in between. This CDR3 is built from 13 residues. The germline V gene has CDR1 SGHNT and CDR2 YENEEA. Some clones are missing from TCRdb's copy, which holds only in-frame ones; the method was immunoSEQ multiplex PCR. The sample has about 70,000 clones, just under 95% seen once; the top ten hold about 0.38%. V and J are TRBV11-3 and TRBJ2-7; the D gene is possibly TRBD2 (6 bases). Sequenced sample: T cells isolated from PBMCs. The sequence came from a human donor in good health. The CDR3 loop reads CASSLLAGVEQYF. CDR3 in DNA: TGTGCCAGCAGCCTACTAGCTGGAGTCGAGCAGTACTTC.